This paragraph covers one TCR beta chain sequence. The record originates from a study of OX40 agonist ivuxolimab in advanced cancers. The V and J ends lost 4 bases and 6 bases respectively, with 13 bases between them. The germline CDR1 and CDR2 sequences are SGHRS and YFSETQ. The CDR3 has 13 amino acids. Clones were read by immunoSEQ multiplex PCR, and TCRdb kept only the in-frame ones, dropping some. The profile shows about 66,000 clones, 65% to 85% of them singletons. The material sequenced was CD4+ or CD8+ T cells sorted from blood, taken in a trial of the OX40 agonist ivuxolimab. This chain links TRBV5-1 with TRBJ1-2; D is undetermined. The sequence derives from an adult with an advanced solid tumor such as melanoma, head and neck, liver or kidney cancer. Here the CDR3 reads CASSTEVAHGYTF. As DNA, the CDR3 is TGCGCCAGCAGCACAGAAGTGGCGCATGGCTACACCTTC. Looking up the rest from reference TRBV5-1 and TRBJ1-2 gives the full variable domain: KAGVTQTPRYLIKTRGQQVTLSCSPISGHRSVSWYQQTPGQGLQFLFEYFSETQRNKGNFPGRFSGRQFSNSRSEMNVSTLELGDSALYLCASSTEVAHGYTFGSGTRLTVV.